The 17 T cell receptor beta chains listed next were all sequenced from one sample in a study of blood T cell repertoires in COVID-19. Generated by immunoSEQ multiplex PCR, the TCRdb table keeps only in-frame clones and is missing some. Altogether fewer than 250,000 clones are present, under 90% being singletons, with the ten largest covering about 2.3%. Sample: peripheral blood. Receptors originate from a woman aged 40-49 years with active or convalescent COVID-19.

This rearrangement joins TRBV7-2 to TRBJ2-2; 9 bases are shared with TRBD1. The CDR3 covers 16 residues. V shed 5 bases, J shed 3 bases, and the junction held 7 bases outside the gene matches. Germline loops: CDR1 SGHTA, CDR2 FQGNSA. The CDR3 is CASSRTGAGYTGELFF. CDR3 in DNA: TGTGCCAGCAGCCGGACAGGGGCGGGTTACACCGGGGAGCTGTTTTTT.

The genes are TRBV2 and TRBJ1-5; a weak D match, TRBD1 (6 bases). The CDR3 spans 16 residues. Germline CDR1 SNHLY, CDR2 FYNNEI. The V gene lost 10 bases and the J gene lost 0 bases, with 19 bases spanning the gap. The CDR3: CATSMGGLYSNQPQHF. The CDR3 region has the DNA TGTGCCACCTCTATGGGGGGGCTATATAGCAATCAGCCCCAGCATTTT.

This chain links TRBV24-1 with TRBJ1-5; 11 bases agree with TRBD1. The junction had 6 bases not matched to a gene; V was cut back by 4 bases and J by 5 bases. The length of the CDR3 is 16 residues. Germline V lookup: CDR1 KGHDR, CDR2 SFDVKD. CDR3 nucleotides: TGTGCCACCAGTGAGGTGGGACAGGGGGGCGATCAGCCCCAGCATTTT. Its protein product is CATSEVGQGGDQPQHF.

The J gene is TRBJ2-5, the V gene TRBV9, with D maybe TRBD1 (5 bases). Per germline, CDR1 SGDLS and CDR2 YYNGEE. V was shortened by 1 base and J by 4 bases, with 5 bases between the two germline ends. The CDR3 covers 12 residues. CDR3 protein: CASSVRGETQYF. In DNA form, the CDR3 reads TGTGCCAGCAGCGTAAGGGGAGAGACCCAGTACTTC.

This chain links TRBV12-3 or TRBV12-4 with TRBJ1-2; D not certain. The ends were cut back, 5 bases at V and 10 bases at J, with 17 bases in the middle. This CDR3 comprises 13 residues. Here the CDR3 DNA reads TGTGCCAGCAGTAAGGAAGAGGAGGGATACTACACCTTC. This gives the protein CASSKEEEGYYTF.

This clone was observed a few times. This sample includes further DNA sequences coding for the same CDR3. This chain connects TRBV25-1 to TRBJ1-2; D gene uncertain. Germline CDR1 is MGHDK and CDR2 is SYGVNS. V was clipped by 2 bases and J by 4 bases, with 8 bases between them. The CDR3 covers 13 residues. The DNA of the CDR3 is TGTGCCAGCAGTGAAGGCCATGGCTATGGCTACACCTTC. Amino acid sequence: CASSEGHGYGYTF.

The gene calls are TRBV6-1 and TRBJ1-2; no reliable D call. V shed 1 base and J shed 3 bases, with 9 bases lying between them. Germline-derived CDR1 and CDR2 are MNHNS and SASEGT. This CDR3 contains 14 residues. The chain's CDR3 is CASSEGRGHYGYTF. In nucleotides, the CDR3 is TGTGCCAGCAGTGAAGGGAGAGGGCACTATGGCTACACCTTC.

The rearrangement joins TRBV10-3 to TRBJ1-3; D gene uncertain. The germline CDR1 and CDR2 sequences are ENHRY and SYGVKD. With 9 bases removed from V and 2 bases from J, the gap between germline ends came to 11 bases. CDR3 length: 13 amino acids. The CDR3 sequence: CAIGDSAGNTIYF. As DNA, the CDR3 is TGTGCCATAGGAGACTCGGCTGGAAACACCATATATTTT.

The CDR3 coding sequence is TGTGCCTGGAGTTTGGCCGAGCAGTACTTC. Translating it yields CAWSLAEQYF. V is TRBV30 and J is TRBJ2-7; no clear D gene. The germline V gene encodes CDR1 GTSNPN and CDR2 SVGIG (reference sequence). The length of the CDR3 is 10 residues. V was clipped by 2 bases and J by 6 bases, with 5 bases between them.

This rearrangement joins TRBV18 to TRBJ1-3; perhaps TRBD1 as D (6 bases). The CDR3 length is 18 residues. Trimming shortened V by 6 bases and J by 8 bases, and 29 bases separated the two germline ends. CDR1 and CDR2 (germline): KGHSH, LQKENI. CDR3 DNA sequence: TGTGCCAGCTCCCCGACCGGACAGCCGACCTACTCTGGGTACACCATATATTTT. It encodes CASSPTGQPTYSGYTIYF.

The chain has TRBV5-1 and TRBJ1-3; TRBD1 matches 8 bases. CDR3 length: 16 amino acids. Germline CDR1 and CDR2: SGHRS and YFSETQ. V lost 4 bases to trimming and J lost 3 bases; unmatched junction nucleotides: 9. The CDR3 reads CASSGSTGDYGNTIYF. The CDR3 nucleotides are TGCGCCAGCAGCGGATCGACAGGGGATTATGGAAACACCATATATTTT.

The DNA of the CDR3 is TGTGCCAGCAGTTACTCGAGCTGGGGGGACACTGAAGCTTTCTTT. Protein: CASSYSSWGDTEAFF. V gene TRBV6-5 combines with J gene TRBJ1-1; D perhaps matches TRBD1 (5 bases). This CDR3 region has 15 residues. Per the germline V gene, CDR1 is MNHEY and CDR2 is SVGAGI. The V end lost 0 bases, the J end lost 3 bases, and 11 bases lay between the germline ends.

The chain links TRBV5-1 to TRBJ1-3; 7 nucleotides line up with TRBD1. The CDR3 spans 16 residues. V gave up 3 bases and J gave up 4 bases; unmatched junction bases: 10. Per the germline V gene, CDR1 is SGHRS and CDR2 is YFSETQ. The CDR3 DNA reads as TGCGCCAGCAGCTCTTCCTCAGGGGGGTCGGGAAACACCATATATTTT. Protein product: CASSSSSGGSGNTIYF.

J is TRBJ1-2 and V is TRBV2; TRBD1 aligns across 7 bases. Germline V gene sequence: CDR1 SNHLY, CDR2 FYNNEI. V gave up 3 bases and J gave up 8 bases; unmatched junction bases: 9. The CDR3 runs to 14 residues. Written as DNA, the CDR3 is TGTGCCAGCAGTGATAAGGGGGCGGGAATGGGCTACACCTTC. Residues: CASSDKGAGMGYTF.

Here the CDR3 reads CASSLRPWTSGTNTGELFF. The CDR3 region has the DNA TGCGCCAGCAGCTTGAGGCCCTGGACTAGCGGGACGAACACCGGGGAGCTGTTTTTT. V and J are TRBV5-1 and TRBJ2-2, with 12 bases lining up with TRBD2. Germline V lookup: CDR1 SGHRS, CDR2 YFSETQ. V was pared by 1 base and J by 0 bases, with 7 bases of the junction left unmatched. The CDR3 has 19 residues.

The chain is built from TRBV30 and TRBJ1-5; weak D call: TRBD1 (5 bases). The ends were cut back, 1 base at V and 4 bases at J, with 8 bases in the middle. CDR3 size: 13 residues. Germline-derived CDR1 and CDR2 are GTSNPN and SVGIG (reference sequence). The CDR3: CAWSGGANQPQHF. CDR3 sequence (DNA): TGTGCCTGGAGTGGTGGGGCAAATCAGCCCCAGCATTTT.

V is TRBV6-5 and J is TRBJ2-5, with D tentatively TRBD2 (5 bases). V lost 2 bases to trimming and J lost 4 bases, with 17 bases between them. The germline V gene has CDR1 MNHEY and CDR2 SVGAGI. This CDR3 comprises 16 residues. CDR3 sequence: CASSYGVARMGETQYF. CDR3 nucleotide sequence: TGTGCCAGCAGTTACGGCGTAGCGAGGATGGGAGAGACCCAGTACTTC.